The rows below give T cell receptor beta chains drawn from one sample of a study of cytomegalovirus exposure and HLA in healthy donors. The method was immunoSEQ multiplex PCR; TCRdb's version includes in-frame clones alone and lacks a portion of them. The sample carries tens of thousands of clones, around 85% recorded once. Sequenced material: PBMCs. These receptors all come from a woman aged 25-40 years in good health and CMV-seronegative. Each CDR3 is given with its conserved first and last residue. The D gene is left open where the match is weak. Clone size appears in some rows only: once, few, many, or a class for an expanded clone.

abundance	j_gene	d_gene	v_gene	CDR3aa	CDR3nt
NA	TRBJ1-5	NA	TRBV2	CASSQRGGKPQHF	TGTGCCAGCAGTCAGCGGGGTGGGAAGCCCCAGCATTTT
NA	TRBJ2-1	NA	TRBV30	CAWTLQGPGSYNEQFF	TGTGCCTGGACCCTACAGGGTCCTGGGTCCTACAATGAGCAGTTCTTC
NA	TRBJ2-2	TRBD1	TRBV5-1	CASSLGQVPRELFF	TGCGCCAGCAGCTTAGGACAGGTCCCCCGGGAGCTGTTTTTT
NA	TRBJ2-5	NA	TRBV5-1	CASSLLNSVQETQYF	TGCGCCAGCAGCTTGTTGAACTCCGTTCAAGAGACCCAGTACTTC
NA	TRBJ2-3	TRBD2	TRBV19	CASSKREDTDTQYF	TGTGCCAGTAGTAAGCGGGAGGACACAGATACGCAGTATTTT
NA	TRBJ2-1	TRBD1	TRBV7-2	CASSPNHKRGPMNEQFF	TGTGCCAGCAGCCCTAATCATAAAAGGGGGCCTATGAATGAGCAGTTCTTC
NA	TRBJ2-1	TRBD1	TRBV5-4	CASSLPQGAGYNEQFF	TGTGCCAGCAGCTTGCCGCAGGGGGCCGGCTACAATGAGCAGTTCTTC
few	TRBJ2-1	TRBD1	TRBV18	CASSLYQLGQDGNEQFF	TGTGCCAGCTCACTCTACCAATTAGGACAGGACGGGAATGAGCAGTTCTTC
NA	TRBJ1-1	TRBD1	TRBV9	CASSHRRDRGHTEAFF	TGTGCCAGCAGCCACCGGAGGGACAGGGGCCACACTGAAGCTTTCTTT
NA	TRBJ2-3	TRBD2	TRBV7-2	CASSTVGAGGNRDTQYF	TGTGCCAGCAGCACGGTAGGCGCGGGGGGAAACCGAGATACGCAGTATTTT
few	TRBJ2-1	NA	TRBV7-9	CSSSLALAFNEQFF	TGTTCCAGCAGCTTAGCGTTAGCGTTCAATGAGCAGTTCTTC
NA	TRBJ1-1	NA	TRBV9	CASSFRQATEAFF	TGTGCCAGCAGCTTCCGACAGGCAACTGAAGCTTTCTTT
NA	TRBJ2-1	TRBD2	TRBV12-5	CASGLVPLAGGRVEQFF	TGTGCTAGTGGTTTGGTTCCCTTAGCGGGGGGGCGTGTTGAGCAGTTCTTC
NA	TRBJ1-1	NA	TRBV18	CASSPLKGQTEAFF	TGTGCCAGCTCACCACTTAAGGGACAAACTGAAGCTTTCTTT
few	TRBJ2-5	NA	TRBV7-2	CASSRTDIETQYF	TGTGCCAGCAGCCGGACAGATATAGAGACCCAGTACTTC
NA	TRBJ2-3	TRBD2	TRBV5-1	CASSLGLAGPITDTQYF	TGCGCCAGCAGCTTGGGACTAGCGGGGCCCATCACAGATACGCAGTATTTT
NA	TRBJ2-1	NA	TRBV9	CASSVDSYNEQFF	TGTGCCAGCAGCGTCGACAGCTACAATGAGCAGTTCTTC
NA	TRBJ1-2	NA	TRBV7-2	CASSLVGQHGYTF	TGTGCCAGCAGCTTAGTTGGGCAGCATGGCTACACCTTC
medium-sized	TRBJ2-5	NA	TRBV5-6	CASSLRGEETQYF	TGTGCCAGCAGCTTGCGCGGGGAAGAGACCCAGTACTTC
once	TRBJ1-2	TRBD1	TRBV19	CASRDRGVYGYTF	TGTGCCAGCCGGGACAGGGGGGTCTATGGCTACACCTTC
NA	TRBJ1-2	NA	TRBV5-1	CASSLGQGSDGYTF	TGCGCCAGCAGCTTGGGTCAGGGGTCCGATGGCTACACCTTC
few	TRBJ2-2	NA	TRBV6-5	CASSYEAGWTGELFF	TGTGCCAGCAGTTACGAGGCAGGGTGGACCGGGGAGCTGTTTTTT
few	TRBJ2-1	NA	TRBV11-3	CASSLDVGRGSYNEQFF	TGTGCCAGCAGCTTAGACGTCGGCAGGGGTTCCTACAATGAGCAGTTCTTC
NA	TRBJ2-2	NA	TRBV7-7	CASSLAPGMAGELFF	TGTGCCAGCAGCTTAGCCCCGGGGATGGCCGGGGAGCTGTTTTTT